A selection of T cell receptor beta chains follows, all from one sample in a study of blood T cell repertoires in COVID-19. Sequencing used immunoSEQ multiplex PCR; TCRdb keeps in-frame clones, though not all of them. The sample shows fewer than 85,000 clones, 85% to 90% of them seen only once. The sample comprised peripheral blood. These receptors were collected from an elderly man with acute or convalescent COVID-19. The CDR3 runs from the conserved cysteine through the conserved F or W. The D gene is left open where the match is weak. Clone size appears in some rows only: once, few, many, or a class for an expanded clone.

v_gene	len	abundance	j_gene	d_gene	CDR3nt	CDR3aa
TRBV2	15	-	TRBJ2-5	-	TGTGCCAGCAGTGAGGGACTGGATCCATGGGAGACCCAGTACTTC	CASSEGLDPWETQYF
TRBV10-2	16	-	TRBJ2-2	TRBD1	TGCGCCAGCAGGGATGAGACAGGGGGTTATACCGGGGAGCTGTTTTTT	CASRDETGGYTGELFF
TRBV9	15	-	TRBJ2-5	TRBD2	TGTGCCAGCAGCGTAAGTAGCGGGATGGAGGAGACCCAGTACTTC	CASSVSSGMEETQYF
TRBV28	12	once	TRBJ1-1	-	TGTGCCAGCCTCGGGAGGCGCACTGAAGCTTTCTTT	CASLGRRTEAFF
TRBV2	15	-	TRBJ1-6	-	TGTGCCAGCAGTGAACAGGGCACATATAATTCACCCCTCCACTTT	CASSEQGTYNSPLHF
TRBV5-1	16	-	TRBJ2-5	TRBD1	TGCGCCAGCAGCTTGGGGTCAGGGGGCGCTGGGGAGACCCAGTACTTC	CASSLGSGGAGETQYF
TRBV7-9	16	few	TRBJ2-3	TRBD2	TGTGCCAGCAGCCGGGGACTAGCGGGGGGCACAGATACGCAGTATTTT	CASSRGLAGGTDTQYF
TRBV13	16	-	TRBJ2-7	TRBD2	TGTGCCAGCAGCCAAGGAGCTCCCGGGACTAGTCTGGAGCAGTACTTC	CASSQGAPGTSLEQYF
TRBV6-2/TRBV6-3	15	-	TRBJ2-3	-	TGTGCCAGCAGTTACGGCGGAGGGAGTACAGATACGCAGTATTTT	CASSYGGGSTDTQYF
TRBV27	14	-	TRBJ2-7	TRBD1	TGTGCCAGCAGCTCCGGGACAGCCTACTACGAGCAGTACTTC	CASSSGTAYYEQYF
TRBV3-1/TRBV3-2	16	-	TRBJ2-5	TRBD2	TGTGCCAGCAGGCTGGGACTAGCCGAAAGAGGGGAGACCCAGTACTTC	CASRLGLAERGETQYF
TRBV4-3	16	-	TRBJ2-7	TRBD2	TGCGCCAGCAGCGGTGTCCTAGCGGGGATTGGACACGAGCAGTACTTC	CASSGVLAGIGHEQYF
TRBV6-4	14	few	TRBJ1-2	TRBD1	TGTGCCAGCAGCAAAGGACAGGGGCTCTATGGCTACACCTTC	CASSKGQGLYGYTF
TRBV28	12	-	TRBJ1-6	TRBD1	TGTGCCAGCAGTGCTCCGACAGGGCGCGTCCACTTT	CASSAPTGRVHF
TRBV7-2	14	-	TRBJ1-2	TRBD1	TGTGCCAGCAGCTTAGGGACAGGGGGATATGGCTACACCTTC	CASSLGTGGYGYTF
TRBV6-5	15	-	TRBJ1-1	-	TGTGCCAGCAGTTACCGCCTGGCCAGGAACACTGAAGCTTTCTTT	CASSYRLARNTEAFF
TRBV5-1	17	-	TRBJ2-2	TRBD2	TGCGCCAGCAGCTTGTTCTACCTAGCGGGGGGGACCGGGGAGCTGTTTTTT	CASSLFYLAGGTGELFF
TRBV11-2	12	once	TRBJ1-2	-	TGTGCCAGCAGCTTCGGCAGGGTGGACCCACACTTC	CASSFGRVDPHF
TRBV10-3	15	-	TRBJ2-7	-	TGTGCCATCAGTGATCGCCAGGGGAAATCCTACGAGCAGTACTTC	CAISDRQGKSYEQYF
TRBV12-3/TRBV12-4	12	-	TRBJ1-1	-	TGTGCCAGCAGCTCAGGGGATAGTGAAGCTTTCTTT	CASSSGDSEAFF
TRBV6-2/TRBV6-3	13	-	TRBJ1-1	TRBD1	TGTGCCAGCAGTCTCGGGACAGGGGGCGAAGCTTTCTTT	CASSLGTGGEAFF
TRBV21-1	19	-	TRBJ2-3	-	TGTGCCAGCAGTCCCGGGACCGGGGCAGGGGGTTCTAGCACAGATACGCAGTATTTT	CASSPGTGAGGSSTDTQYF
TRBV11-2	14	-	TRBJ2-3	TRBD2	TGTGCCAGCACTATAGCGGGAGCAACAGATACGCAGTATTTT	CASTIAGATDTQYF
TRBV5-4	18	-	TRBJ1-6	TRBD1	TGTGCCAGCAGCTTGGCCGGGACAGGGGGAAATTGGAATTCACCCCTCCACTTT	CASSLAGTGGNWNSPLHF
TRBV18	16	-	TRBJ2-1	TRBD2	TGTGCCAGCTCACCAACTAGCGGGGGCGTCTACAATGAGCAGTTCTTC	CASSPTSGGVYNEQFF
TRBV13	17	few	TRBJ1-5	TRBD1	TGTGCCAGCAGCTCTGGACAGGGCCAGTATAGCAATCAGCCCCAGCATTTT	CASSSGQGQYSNQPQHF
TRBV2	15	-	TRBJ1-1	-	TGTGCCAGCAGTGTGCAGGGGCCTCCTTACACTGAAGCTTTCTTT	CASSVQGPPYTEAFF
TRBV19	16	-	TRBJ2-1	TRBD2	TGTGCCAGTAGTATAGCACTAGCGGGAAGGCCGCCTGAGCAGTTCTTC	CASSIALAGRPPEQFF
TRBV19	13	-	TRBJ2-3	-	TGTGCCGTCGCCCGGGGGTTCACAGATACGCAGTATTTT	CAVARGFTDTQYF
TRBV19	15	-	TRBJ1-1	-	TGTGCCAGTAGATTCTCATACGGGGTTGGAACTGAAGCTTTCTTT	CASRFSYGVGTEAFF
TRBV6-2/TRBV6-3	14	-	TRBJ2-1	TRBD1	TGTGCCAGCAGTTCCGGACAGGGGCCCAATGAGCAGTTCTTC	CASSSGQGPNEQFF
TRBV5-1	14	-	TRBJ1-4	-	TGCGCCAGCAGCTCAACAACAACTAATGAAAAACTGTTTTTT	CASSSTTTNEKLFF
TRBV3-1/TRBV3-2	17	-	TRBJ2-3	TRBD2	TGTGCCAGCAGCCCTATTGGTGAGCGGGGGGCTTCTGGTACGCAGTATTTT	CASSPIGERGASGTQYF
TRBV28	19	-	TRBJ2-7	TRBD2	TGTGCCAGCAGCTCCCTTGTCTCTGGGAGCGGGAGGTCCTCCTACGAGCAGTACTTC	CASSSLVSGSGRSSYEQYF
TRBV5-1	17	-	TRBJ1-5	TRBD1	TGCGCCAGCAGCTTGGCGCCAGGGACAGGGATCAATCAGCCCCAGCATTTT	CASSLAPGTGINQPQHF
TRBV5-4	14	-	TRBJ2-3	-	TGTGCCAGCAGCTTCCGGGGGTTCACAGATACGCAGTATTTT	CASSFRGFTDTQYF
TRBV5-4	14	-	TRBJ2-5	TRBD1	TGTGCCAGCAGCGCCCGGGACAGCTTAGAGACCCAGTACTTC	CASSARDSLETQYF